The clone carrying this T cell receptor beta chain was counted ten times or more. Its antigen is not identified. The data were obtained in a study of blood T cells in healthy people across ages. Primed by a sample-barcoded 5' primer and a J-beta primer mix, a second PCR proceeded for roughly 7 to 12 cycles. MiXCR, applied by TCRdb to the 5' RACE reads, yields one record per CDR3 protein. The table includes roughly 900,000 distinct CDR3 sequences, 25% to 35% detected once. Trimming stripped 2 bases from V and 6 bases from J, with 7 bases between. The CDR3 contains 13 residues. Germline assignment: CDR1 MNHEY and CDR2 SMNVEV (reference sequence). Study-wide points: Naive CD4+ cells and diversity were both higher in long-lived donors than in aged donors.

The genes are TRBV27 and TRBJ1-4; D might be TRBD1 (6 bases). The sequence was collected from a woman older than 75 in good health. Sequencing input: blood. DNA of the CDR3: TGTGCCAGCAGTTTAGAGGGGGATGAAAAACTGTTTTTT. Translating it yields CASSLEGDEKLFF.